Shown below are 12 T cell receptor beta chains from a single sample sequenced in a study of blood T cell repertoires in COVID-19 (dated by TCRdb to about 2020). The library was made by the immunoSEQ multiplex PCR assay. The table comes from immuneACCESS by way of TCRdb, which keeps in-frame sequences with V and J called. Part of the clones is missing from these tables; in studies checked, under half for an unresolved V gene and the rest for unknown reasons. The sample table lists 200,000 to 250,000 clones, roughly 83% of them with a count of one. Of the sample, approximately 5.5% falls within the top ten clones. The sequencing input was peripheral blood. Receptors originate from a woman of 80 years or more with COVID-19, enrolled during active disease.

This clone was found once. CDR3 region: CATQHPGANNSPLHF. CDR3 DNA: TGCGCCACCCAACACCCAGGGGCGAATAATTCACCCCTCCACTTT. The chain has TRBV10-2 and TRBJ1-6, with a weak D call TRBD1 (6 bases). Germline loops: CDR1 WSHSY, CDR2 SAAADI. CDR3 length: 15 residues. V dropped 10 bases and J dropped 5 bases, with 18 bases sitting between them.

The V gene is TRBV5-1, the J gene TRBJ2-5; 8 bases align to TRBD1. In germline, CDR1 is SGHRS, CDR2 YFSETQ. The CDR3 loop spans 14 amino acids. V lost 0 bases to trimming and J lost 3 bases; unmatched junction nucleotides: 1. The CDR3 DNA is TGCGCCAGCAGCTTGGGGACAGGGAAAGAGACCCAGTACTTC. This translates into CASSLGTGKETQYF. Variable domain in full (rest from reference TRBV5-1 and TRBJ2-5): KAGVTQTPRYLIKTRGQQVTLSCSPISGHRSVSWYQQTPGQGLQFLFEYFSETQRNKGNFPGRFSGRQFSNSRSEMNVSTLELGDSALYLCASSLGTGKETQYFGPGTRLLVL.

The chain carries TRBV7-2 and TRBJ1-2; tentatively, D is TRBD1 (5 bases). V lost 5 bases and J lost 4, with 23 bases in between. CDR3 length: 17 residues. Germline lookup yields CDR1 SGHTA and CDR2 FQGNSA. CDR3 sequence: CASSLTERGSRIYGYTF. The CDR3, as DNA: TGTGCCAGCAGCCTCACCGAAAGGGGATCTAGGATCTATGGCTACACCTTC.

This clone has a single count. The J gene is TRBJ2-1, the V gene TRBV2; perhaps TRBD1 as D (5 bases). The CDR3 extends over 14 amino acids. Trimming stripped 3 bases from V and 1 base from J, with 7 bases between. Germline V gives CDR1 SNHLY, CDR2 FYNNEI. CDR3: CASSDQGSYNEQFF. In DNA, the CDR3 is TGTGCCAGCAGTGATCAGGGATCCTACAATGAGCAGTTCTTC.

The gene calls are TRBV12-3 or TRBV12-4 and TRBJ1-2; 7 bases line up with TRBD1. The J segment lost 8 bases and the V segment lost 6 bases, leaving 9 bases of the junction unmatched. CDR3 length equals 13 residues. The CDR3 DNA reads TGTGCCAGCAGGGGGACAGAACCCTCCGGCTACACCTTC. Translated: CASRGTEPSGYTF.

The V call is TRBV5-6, the J call TRBJ1-1; no clear D. The CDR3 extends over 14 amino acids. CDR1 is SGHDT and CDR2 is YYEEEE in the germline V gene. V gave up 0 bases and J gave up 5 bases, with 11 bases separating them. The CDR3 DNA is TGTGCCAGCAGCTTGGTCTCAGGAGGGACTGAAGCTTTCTTT. It is translated as CASSLVSGGTEAFF.

The CDR3 region is CASRQTSNQPQHF. DNA of the CDR3: TGTGCCAGCAGACAGACTAGCAATCAGCCCCAGCATTTT. The J gene is TRBJ1-5, the V gene TRBV2; D not resolved. V was trimmed by 6 bases and J by 0 bases, leaving 6 bases between them. Germline CDR1 SNHLY, CDR2 FYNNEI. CDR3 length: 13 residues.

The V call is TRBV2, the J call TRBJ2-1; D is unresolved. Germline V gene sequence: CDR1 SNHLY, CDR2 FYNNEI. Trimming took 9 bases from V and 7 from J, leaving 19 bases between them. This CDR3 region has 14 residues. The CDR3 coding sequence is TGTGCCAGTCTAAGTGTTAATGTTATGAATGAGCAGTTCTTC. Translation: CASLSVNVMNEQFF. Combining the CDR3 with reference TRBV2 and TRBJ2-1 gives the whole variable domain EPEVTQTPSHQVTQMGQEVILRCVPISNHLYFYWYRQILGQKVEFLVSFYNNEISEKSEIFDDQFSVERPDGSNFTLKIRSTKLEDSAMYFCASLSVNVMNEQFFGPGTRLTVL.

This chain uses TRBV2 with TRBJ2-3; D not resolved. Germline CDR1 SNHLY, CDR2 FYNNEI. This CDR3 has 11 residues. The ends were cut back, 5 bases at V and 6 bases at J, with 6 bases in the middle. CDR3 loop: CASSLSDTQYF. CDR3 bases: TGTGCCAGCAGTCTTTCTGATACGCAGTATTTT.

The chain joins TRBV7-8 to TRBJ1-3; D is possibly TRBD1 (6 bases). This CDR3 comprises 16 residues. Germline loops: CDR1 SGHVS, CDR2 FQNEAQ. V was cut by 1 base and J by 0 bases, with 10 bases left in between. CDR3 residues: CASSLVGASSGNTIYF. The CDR3 DNA is TGTGCCAGCAGCTTAGTGGGGGCAAGCTCTGGAAACACCATATATTTT.

The CDR3 DNA sequence: TGTGCCAGTAGCGGAGGGGGCAGGGGCTACGAGCAGTACTTC. Encoded protein: CASSGGGRGYEQYF. This chain links TRBV19 with TRBJ2-7; D may be TRBD1 (7 bases). This CDR3 is built from 14 residues. Looked up from germline, CDR1 is LNHDA and CDR2 is SQIVND (reference sequence). V lost 6 bases, J lost 3 bases, and 15 bases lay in between. Using reference TRBV19 and TRBJ2-7 for the parts outside the CDR3, the full variable domain is DGGITQSPKYLFRKEGQNVTLSCEQNLNHDAMYWYRQDPGQGLRLIYYSQIVNDFQKGDIAEGYSVSREKKESFPLTVTSAQKNPTAFYLCASSGGGRGYEQYFGPGTRLTVT.

The chain carries TRBV19 and TRBJ1-2; 8 positions match TRBD1. The CDR3 is 16 amino acids. The V gene end was trimmed by 1 base and the J gene end by 8 bases; junction bases not matched to a gene: 12. From germline, CDR1 is LNHDA and CDR2 SQIVND (reference sequence). The DNA of the CDR3 is TGTGCCAGTAGTATAGGATCGGACAGGGCATCTGGCGGCTACACCTTC. Translating gives CASSIGSDRASGGYTF.